This passage covers 14 T cell receptor beta chains from one sample sequenced in a study of cytomegalovirus exposure and HLA in healthy donors. PCR employed 60 Vbeta and 13 Jbeta primers. The assay was immunoSEQ multiplex PCR, and TCRdb's table has in-frame clones only and misses some. The sample carries about 140,000 clones, more than 60% recorded once. The sample was PBMCs. The receptors stem from a male donor in good health and CMV-seronegative.

This sequence joins TRBV27 and TRBJ2-2; D is perhaps TRBD2 (5 bases). Germline loops: CDR1 MNHEY, CDR2 SMNVEV (reference sequence). This CDR3 has 17 residues. V dropped 4 bases and J dropped 3 bases, with 18 bases sitting between them. The CDR3 region has the DNA TGTGCCAGCAGTTCCATATATACTAGATCGTACACCGGGGAGCTGTTTTTT. It specifies CASSSIYTRSYTGELFF.

The rearrangement links TRBV29-1 to TRBJ1-4; TRBD1 is a possible D gene (6 bases). CDR3 size: 13 residues. Per germline, CDR1 SQVTM and CDR2 ANQGSEA. The V and J ends lost 6 bases and 0 bases respectively, with 8 bases between them. Here the CDR3 DNA reads TGCAGCGTATACAGGGCAACTAATGAAAAACTGTTTTTT. Amino acids: CSVYRATNEKLFF. The full variable domain, with the rest looked up from reference TRBV29-1 and TRBJ1-4, is SAVISQKPSRDICQRGTSLTIQCQVDSQVTMMFWYRQQPGQSLTLIATANQGSEATYESGFVIDKFPISRPNLTFSTLTVSNMSPEDSSIYLCSVYRATNEKLFFGSGTQLSVL.

This rearrangement joins TRBV18 to TRBJ2-1; 7 positions agree with TRBD2. Trimming at V came to 3 bases and at J to 5 bases, leaving 7 bases not matched to a gene. The CDR3 loop spans 15 amino acids. Germline lookup yields CDR1 KGHSH and CDR2 LQKENI. The CDR3: CASSPSGVFHNEQFF. CDR3 DNA: TGTGCCAGCTCACCGAGCGGGGTTTTTCACAATGAGCAGTTCTTC.

J is TRBJ1-5 and V is TRBV10-3; 9 bases are a match to TRBD1. From germline, CDR1 is ENHRY and CDR2 SYGVKD. CDR3 length equals 18 residues. With V trimmed by 2 bases and J by 4 bases, 12 bases remained unmatched. The CDR3 protein is CAISEVGGVGTGNQPQHF. DNA for the CDR3: TGTGCCATCAGTGAGGTTGGTGGGGTCGGGACAGGGAATCAGCCCCAGCATTTT.

This clone was detected only once. The chain employs TRBV4-1 and TRBJ2-7, with D tentatively TRBD2 (5 bases). This CDR3 comprises 14 residues. Trimming took off 1 base at V and 4 bases at J, with 11 bases between the two ends. Looked up from germline, CDR1 is MGHRA and CDR2 is YSYEKL. The CDR3 reads CASSQGPLVYEQYF. CDR3 nucleotides: TGCGCCAGCAGCCAAGGTCCACTAGTTTACGAGCAGTACTTC.

This clone appeared a few times. The chain joins TRBV14 to TRBJ2-7, with a tentative D call TRBD1 (5 bases). The CDR3 extends over 15 amino acids. V gave up 8 bases and J gave up 5 bases, with 22 bases separating them. The germline CDR1 and CDR2 sequences are SGHDN and FVKESK. In nucleotides, the CDR3 is TGTGCCAGCTCCAGACAGTTAACTGTTACCAACGAGCAGTACTTC. Amino acids: CASSRQLTVTNEQYF.

The chain employs TRBV4-1 and TRBJ2-7; 9 bases are a match to TRBD1. V lost 2 bases and J lost 7; bases outside the gene matches: 12. Germline CDR1 and CDR2: MGHRA and YSYEKL. The CDR3 runs 16 residues. CDR3 residues: CASSQIVWTGALEQYF. CDR3 DNA: TGCGCCAGCAGCCAAATCGTGTGGACAGGGGCCTTGGAGCAGTACTTC.

On this clone itself: The junction does not match germline at one end; this may be a read error. V usage is TRBV25-1 and J usage is TRBJ2-3, with 9 bases aligning to TRBD2. This CDR3 has 15 amino acids. Germline V gene data show CDR1 as MGHDK and CDR2 as SYGVNS. Here the CDR3 reads CPSSGRGGWGDTQYF. CDR3 DNA sequence: TGTCCCAGCAGTGGGCGGGGGGGATGGGGAGATACGCAGTATTTT.

V usage is TRBV7-2 and J usage is TRBJ1-2; 7 positions match TRBD1. V gave up 5 bases and J gave up 3 bases; unmatched junction bases: 21. The CDR3 covers 19 residues. CDR1 is SGHTA, CDR2 FQGNSA, per germline. CDR3 sequence (DNA): TGTGCCAGCAGCACCTTCCCCCCCGAGGGGGCAGGGGGTCACTATGGCTACACCTTC. Its protein product is CASSTFPPEGAGGHYGYTF.

The chain combines TRBV15 with TRBJ1-2; D possibly corresponds to TRBD1 (6 bases). Trimming removed 10 bases at V and 1 base at J, with 16 bases between. The germline V gene encodes CDR1 LNHNV and CDR2 YYDKDF (reference sequence). This CDR3 is 14 amino acids long. This CDR3 is CAIDRQDNNYGYTF. DNA for the CDR3: TGTGCCATAGATCGACAGGACAATAACTATGGCTACACCTTC.

This chain links TRBV5-1 with TRBJ2-5, with D maybe TRBD2 (5 bases). The J call may be wrong; the DNA end is better matched by TRBJ2-7. From germline, CDR1 is SGHRS and CDR2 YFSETQ. The CDR3 is 14 amino acids. The CDR3 DNA reads TGCGCCAGCAGCCTCTCGAGGGAGCAGATCGAGCAGTACTTC. It yields the protein CASSLSREQIEQYF.

This chain joins TRBV6-1 and TRBJ2-3; D call uncertain. The germline CDR1 and CDR2 sequences are MNHNS and SASEGT. This CDR3 region has 12 residues. Deletions cut 7 bases from V and 5 bases from J, with 10 bases between. CDR3 in amino acids: CASTQTGDTQYF. The CDR3 nucleotides are TGTGCCAGCACCCAAACGGGAGATACGCAGTATTTT.

In this sample, this clone turned up once. CDR3 amino acids: CASRLQIYGYTF. DNA for the CDR3: TGTGCCAGCAGGTTACAGATCTATGGCTACACCTTC. The chain links TRBV6-1 to TRBJ1-2; D is unclear. Germline lookup yields CDR1 MNHNS and CDR2 SASEGT. The CDR3 sequence is 12 residues long. V was pared by 6 bases and J by 4 bases, with 9 bases between.

As to this clone: Mismatch with germline at one junction end may stem from a read error. The CDR3 is CSSSLQGEKLFF. DNA of the CDR3: TGTTCCAGCAGCTTACAGGGTGAGAAACTGTTTTTT. The chain employs TRBV7-9 and TRBJ1-4; possibly TRBD1 for D (6 bases). Germline CDR1 SEHNR, CDR2 FQNEAQ (reference sequence). The CDR3 runs 12 residues.